This TCR beta chain was identified in a study of read filtering for tumor transcriptome and immune sequencing. Study-level information: Patients were around 17 male and around 15 female, mean age around 66 years, range about 47 to 85. Revised staging placed eight or nine patients in R-ISS I, some 17 in II, about 7 in III.

Bone marrow was sampled from every patient at the time of active disease. Sample share makes this clonotype medium-sized. This library used around 0.4 ug RNA and molecular barcoded adaptors spanning alpha/delta and beta/gamma chains. A single record per CDR3 protein comes from TCRdb applying MiXCR to the reads. The repertoire holds 50,000 or so distinct CDR3 sequences, with about 19% as singletons. Sequenced sample: a population of CD138-negative cells sorted from bone marrow. This clonotype originated in a donor at least 40 years old with multiple myeloma.

The CDR3 DNA reads TGTGCCTGTTCGACAGGGACTCGCACAGATACGCAGTATTTT. Residues: CACSTGTRTDTQYF. The chain recombines TRBV30 with TRBJ2-3; a possible D gene is TRBD1 (7 bases). Germline loops: CDR1 GTSNPN, CDR2 SVGIG (reference sequence). The CDR3 has 14 amino acids. Trimming left V 6 bases short and J 1 base short, with 14 bases between.